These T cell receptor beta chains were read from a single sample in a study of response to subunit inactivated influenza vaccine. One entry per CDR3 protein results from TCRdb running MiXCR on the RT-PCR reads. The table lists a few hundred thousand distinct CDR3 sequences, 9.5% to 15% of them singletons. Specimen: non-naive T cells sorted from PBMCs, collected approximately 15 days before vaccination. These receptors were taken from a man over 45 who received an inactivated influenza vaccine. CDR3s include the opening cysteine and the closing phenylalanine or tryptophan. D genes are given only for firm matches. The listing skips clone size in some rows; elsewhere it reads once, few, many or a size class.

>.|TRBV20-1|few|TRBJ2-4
CSARGDLVTANIQYF
TGCAGTGCTAGGGGGGACTTAGTAACAGCAAACATTCAGTACTTC
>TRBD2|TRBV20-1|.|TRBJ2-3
CSAADPRGGNTDTQYF
TGCAGTGCTGCCGATCCTCGCGGGGGAAACACAGATACGCAGTATTTT
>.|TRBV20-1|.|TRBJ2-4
CSAEGPVENIQYF
TGCAGTGCCGAGGGGCCGGTAGAAAACATTCAGTACTTC
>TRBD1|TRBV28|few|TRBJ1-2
CASYTGDRAGGYTF
TGTGCCAGTTACACCGGGGACAGGGCAGGCGGCTACACCTTC
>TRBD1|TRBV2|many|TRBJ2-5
CASSGQGETQYF
TGTGCCAGCAGTGGACAGGGGGAGACCCAGTACTTC
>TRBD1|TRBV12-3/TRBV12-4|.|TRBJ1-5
CASSYIQGNQPQHF
TGTGCCAGCAGTTATATACAGGGGAATCAGCCCCAGCATTTT
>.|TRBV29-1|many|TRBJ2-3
CSVRSVADTQYF
TGCAGCGTTCGAAGCGTAGCAGATACGCAGTATTTT
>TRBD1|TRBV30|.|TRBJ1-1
CAWTYRGPRTEAFF
TGTGCCTGGACCTACAGGGGGCCGCGGACTGAAGCTTTCTTT
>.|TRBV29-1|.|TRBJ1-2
CSVEEGSTYGYTF
TGCAGCGTTGAAGAAGGCTCAACCTATGGCTACACCTTC
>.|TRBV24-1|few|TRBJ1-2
CATSDHGTSYGYTF
TGTGCCACCAGTGACCACGGGACAAGCTATGGCTACACCTTC
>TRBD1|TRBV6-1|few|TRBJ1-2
CASRGTGNYGYTF
TGTGCCAGCAGGGGGACAGGCAACTATGGCTACACCTTC
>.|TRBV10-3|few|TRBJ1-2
CAISVATYGYTF
TGTGCCATCAGTGTCGCTACCTATGGCTACACCTTC
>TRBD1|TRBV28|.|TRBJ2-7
CASSLVGTGAEQYF
TGTGCCAGCAGTTTAGTCGGGACAGGGGCCGAGCAGTACTTC
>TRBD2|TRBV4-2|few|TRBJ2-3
CASSQDRGGSDTQYF
TGTGCCAGCAGCCAAGATAGAGGCGGGAGTGATACGCAGTATTTT
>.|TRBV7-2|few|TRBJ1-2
CASSHYTDLFYTF
TGTGCCAGCAGCCATTACACGGATTTATTCTACACCTTC
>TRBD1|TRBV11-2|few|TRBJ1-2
CASSLVRGTGQGYTF
TGTGCCAGCAGCTTAGTCCGAGGGACAGGGCAAGGCTACACCTTC
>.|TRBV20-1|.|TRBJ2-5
CSRRAGETQYF
TGCAGTCGGAGGGCGGGTGAGACCCAGTACTTC
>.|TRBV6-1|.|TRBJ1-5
CASGLGGSNQPQHF
TGTGCCAGCGGGCTCGGCGGGAGCAATCAGCCCCAGCATTTT
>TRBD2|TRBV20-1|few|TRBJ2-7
CSANNPSGRGFAHF
TGCAGTGCTAATAATCCTAGCGGGAGGGGGTTTGCGCACTTC
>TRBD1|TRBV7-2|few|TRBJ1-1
CASSLVGSVGQGARGWMNTEAFF
TGTGCCAGCAGCTTAGTTGGTTCGGTCGGACAGGGGGCGCGAGGGTGGATGAACACTGAAGCTTTCTTT
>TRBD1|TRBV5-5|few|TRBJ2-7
CASSQNPGQIYEQYF
TGTGCCAGCAGCCAAAACCCGGGACAGATTTACGAGCAGTACTTC
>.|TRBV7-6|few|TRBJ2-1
CASSLEGVYSNEQFF
TGTGCCAGCAGCTTAGAAGGGGTCTATTCCAATGAGCAGTTCTTC
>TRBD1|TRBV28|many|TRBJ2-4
CASSLIGTGENIQYF
TGTGCCAGCAGTTTAATCGGGACAGGCGAAAACATTCAGTACTTC
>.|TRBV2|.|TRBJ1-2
CASSYDPGRRYGYTF
TGTGCCAGCAGTTACGATCCGGGACGGAGATATGGCTACACCTTC
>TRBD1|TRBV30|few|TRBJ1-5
CAWRGQGNQPQHF
TGTGCCTGGAGGGGACAGGGGAATCAGCCCCAGCATTTT
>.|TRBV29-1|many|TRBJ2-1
CSVVARSYNEQFF
TGCAGCGTTGTCGCTCGCTCCTACAATGAGCAGTTCTTC
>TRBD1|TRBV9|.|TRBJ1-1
CASSPRTGFTEAFF
TGTGCCAGCAGCCCCCGGACAGGGTTTACTGAAGCTTTCTTT
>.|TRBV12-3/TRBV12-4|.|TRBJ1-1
CASRGDLTNTEAFF
TGTGCCAGCAGAGGGGACCTGACGAACACTGAAGCTTTCTTT
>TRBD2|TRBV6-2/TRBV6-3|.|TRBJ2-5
CASSYSFLAGAEETQYF
TGTGCCAGCAGTTATAGTTTTCTAGCGGGGGCGGAAGAGACCCAGTACTTC
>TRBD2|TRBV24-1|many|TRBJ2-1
CATSDGDGTSENEQFF
TGTGCCACCAGTGATGGGGATGGGACTAGCGAAAATGAGCAGTTCTTC
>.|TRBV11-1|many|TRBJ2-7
CASSSIFEARQDRKLYEQYF
TGTGCCAGCAGCTCGATATTTGAGGCCCGGCAGGACCGTAAACTCTACGAGCAGTACTTC
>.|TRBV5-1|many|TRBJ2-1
CASSLGTAHNEQFF
TGCGCCAGCAGCCTAGGGACGGCTCACAATGAGCAGTTCTTC
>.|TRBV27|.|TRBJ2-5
CASSTRGRQTQYF
TGTGCCTCCTCGACGAGGGGTAGGCAGACCCAGTACTTC
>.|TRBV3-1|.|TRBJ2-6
CASSTYRTASHGANVLTF
TGTGCCAGCAGTACCTATCGGACAGCCAGTCACGGGGCCAACGTCCTGACTTTC
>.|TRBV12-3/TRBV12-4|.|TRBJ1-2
CASRHSALNYGYTF
TGTGCCAGCAGGCATTCAGCGCTTAACTATGGCTACACCTTC
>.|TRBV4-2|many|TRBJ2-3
CASSQDQGIDTQYF
TGTGCCAGCAGCCAAGACCAGGGGATAGATACGCAGTATTTT
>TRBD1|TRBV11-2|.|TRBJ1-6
CASSSIDRDRGYNSPLHF
TGTGCCAGCAGCTCAATCGACCGGGACAGGGGATATAATTCACCCCTCCACTTT
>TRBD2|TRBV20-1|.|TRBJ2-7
CSARDQNPNLAGGILGYEQYF
TGCAGTGCTAGAGATCAGAACCCCAACCTAGCGGGAGGGATTTTAGGGTACGAGCAGTACTTC
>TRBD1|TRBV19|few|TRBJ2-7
CASSSGQGIYEQYF
TGTGCCAGTAGCTCCGGACAGGGTATCTACGAGCAGTACTTC
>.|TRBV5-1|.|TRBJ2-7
CASSEVLGSYEQYF
TGCGCCAGCAGTGAAGTCTTGGGCTCCTACGAGCAGTACTTC
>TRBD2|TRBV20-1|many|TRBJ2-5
CSAISGVETQYF
TGCAGTGCTATCAGCGGGGTGGAGACCCAGTACTTC
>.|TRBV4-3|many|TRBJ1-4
CASSQSSGRVAEKLFF
TGCGCCAGCAGCCAATCTTCGGGGAGGGTGGCTGAAAAACTGTTTTTT
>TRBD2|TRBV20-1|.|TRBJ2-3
CSARDYEFGGGWTDTQYF
TGCAGTGCTAGAGACTACGAATTTGGGGGGGGTTGGACAGATACGCAGTATTTT
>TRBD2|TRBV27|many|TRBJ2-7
CASSFISSGGSYEQYF
TGTGCCAGCAGTTTTATCTCTAGCGGAGGCTCCTACGAGCAGTACTTC
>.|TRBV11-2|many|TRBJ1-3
CASSLVGRAPGNTIYF
TGTGCCAGCAGCTTAGTGGGCAGGGCGCCTGGAAACACCATATATTTT
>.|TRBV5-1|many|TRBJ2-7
CASSLPSYEQYF
TGCGCCAGCAGCCTGCCCTCCTACGAGCAGTACTTC
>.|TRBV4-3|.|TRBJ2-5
CASSQTTQETQYF
TGCGCCAGCAGCCAGACAACGCAAGAGACCCAGTACTTC
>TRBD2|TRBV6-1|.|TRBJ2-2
CDSRAWSGTGTGELFF
TGTGACAGCAGGGCCTGGAGCGGGACCGGAACCGGGGAGCTGTTTTTT
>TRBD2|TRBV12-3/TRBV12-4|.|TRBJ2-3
CASSPGAAGEKDTQYF
TGTGCCAGCAGCCCGGGGGCAGCGGGAGAGAAAGATACGCAGTATTTT
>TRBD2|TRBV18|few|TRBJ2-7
CASSPGLAGGEQYF
TGTGCCAGCTCACCCGGTCTAGCGGGAGGCGAGCAGTACTTC
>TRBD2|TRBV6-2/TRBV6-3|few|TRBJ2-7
CASSYLSGRTSYEQYF
TGTGCCAGCAGTTACCTGAGCGGGAGAACTTCCTACGAGCAGTACTTC
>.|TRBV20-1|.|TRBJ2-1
CCARDLEGGSFYNEQFF
TGCTGTGCTAGAGATCTCGAGGGAGGCTCCTTTTACAATGAGCAGTTCTTC
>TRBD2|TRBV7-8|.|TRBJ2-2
CASSSSGLGTGELFF
TGTGCCAGCAGCTCTAGCGGGTTGGGCACCGGGGAGCTGTTTTTT
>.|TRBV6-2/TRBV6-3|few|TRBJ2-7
CASSYVPGTSSYEQYF
TGTGCCAGCAGTTACGTTCCGGGGACGAGCTCCTACGAGCAGTACTTC
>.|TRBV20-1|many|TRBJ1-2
CSARATTGPFYGYTF
TGCAGTGCTAGAGCGACCACGGGCCCCTTCTATGGCTACACCTTC
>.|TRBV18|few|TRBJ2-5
CASSRGPGRETQYF
TGTGCCAGCTCACGCGGACCGGGCAGGGAGACCCAGTACTTC
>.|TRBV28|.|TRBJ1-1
CASSLTRGEAFF
TGTGCCAGCAGTTTAACCCGAGGGGAAGCTTTCTTT
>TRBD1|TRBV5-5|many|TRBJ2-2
CASSSSPGQLTGELFF
TGTGCCAGCAGCTCCTCCCCGGGACAGCTAACCGGGGAGCTGTTTTTT